This T cell receptor (beta chain) appears in the sequencing data of a study of T cell changes during pregnancy in multiple sclerosis. The CDR3 consists of 15 residues. The V gene's germline CDR1 is GTSNPN and CDR2 SVGIG (reference sequence). The junction had 10 bases not matched to a gene; V was cut back by 3 bases and J by 3 bases. Assay: immunoSEQ multiplex PCR; the TCRdb copy retains only in-frame clones and omits some. The sample consists of 45,000 to 50,000 clones, roughly nine tenths of them appearing once. Sequencing was performed on CD4+ T cells from peripheral blood mononuclear cells, taken in the second trimester of pregnancy. The TCR sequence derives from a female donor in good health, enrolled as a control in a pregnancy study. The chain joins TRBV30 to TRBJ2-7; 8 nucleotides line up with TRBD1. CDR3 in amino acids: CAWSPDRGINYEQYF. The CDR3 DNA reads as TGTGCCTGGAGCCCAGACAGGGGAATTAACTACGAGCAGTACTTC.